This T cell receptor beta chain is drawn from a study of shared clonotypes between healthy human individuals. Only Caucasian adults living in Nashville, Tennessee made up the donor group. For this clone: Its antigen is unknown. The identical CDR3 is also encoded by other nucleotide sequences in the sample.

The V segment lost 5 bases and the J segment 6 bases; nucleotides outside the gene matches: 3. The CDR3 runs 14 residues. CDR1 SNHLY and CDR2 FYNNEI come from the germline V gene. Study outcomes and limitations: Estimated clonotype richness was generally higher in naive than memory subsets.

This table comes from immunoSEQ multiplex PCR, and its TCRdb copy is limited to in-frame clones, with some not included. The sample lists approximately 2,300,000 clones; 85% to 95% were seen once. The gene calls are TRBV2 and TRBJ1-4, with TRBD1 matching over 10 bases. The clonotype was recovered from a man aged 18 to 30 in good health. Some clones in this sample may be carry-over from other donors' samples. The sample comprised naive CD4+ T cells from PBMCs. The sample's subset: CD45RA+ positively selected. DNA for the CDR3: TGTGCCAGCAGTCTGGACAGGGGGGATGAAAAACTGTTTTTT. Protein product: CASSLDRGDEKLFF.